This TCR beta chain was recorded in a study of cytomegalovirus exposure and HLA in healthy donors. Study-wide results and caveats: Follow-up analysis later connected one missense variant in DCLRE1C with trimming of TCR beta V- and J-genes.

A remark on this clone: The antigen remains undetermined.

Trimming took off 0 bases at V and 4 bases at J, with 16 bases between the two ends. Germline lookup yields CDR1 MNHEY and CDR2 SMNVEV (reference sequence). This CDR3 region has 16 residues. The PCR made use of 60 Vbeta and 13 Jbeta primers. The method was immunoSEQ multiplex PCR; TCRdb's version includes in-frame clones alone and lacks a portion of them. Here the sample spans approximately 77,000 clones, around three quarters being singletons. Sample: PBMCs. This receptor was taken from a man aged 40-55 years in good health and CMV-seronegative. The chain carries TRBV27 and TRBJ2-7; D is uncertain. The chain's CDR3 is CASSLSPHWALYEQYF. For the CDR3, the DNA is TGTGCCAGCAGTTTATCGCCCCACTGGGCCCTTTACGAGCAGTACTTC.